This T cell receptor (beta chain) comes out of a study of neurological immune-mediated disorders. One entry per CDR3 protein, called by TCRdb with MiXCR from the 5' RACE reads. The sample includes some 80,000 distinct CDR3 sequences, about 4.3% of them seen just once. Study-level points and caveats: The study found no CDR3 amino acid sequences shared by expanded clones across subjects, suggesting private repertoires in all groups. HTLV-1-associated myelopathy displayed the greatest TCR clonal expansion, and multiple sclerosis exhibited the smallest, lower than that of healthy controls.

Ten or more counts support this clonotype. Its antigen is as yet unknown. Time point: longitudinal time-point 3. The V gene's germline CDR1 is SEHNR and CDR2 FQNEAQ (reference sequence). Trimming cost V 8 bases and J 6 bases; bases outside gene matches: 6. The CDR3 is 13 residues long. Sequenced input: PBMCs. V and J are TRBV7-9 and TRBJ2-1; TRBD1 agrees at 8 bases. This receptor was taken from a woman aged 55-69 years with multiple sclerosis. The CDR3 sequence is CASGQGALNEQFF. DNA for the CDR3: TGTGCCAGCGGGCAGGGGGCTCTCAATGAGCAGTTCTTC.